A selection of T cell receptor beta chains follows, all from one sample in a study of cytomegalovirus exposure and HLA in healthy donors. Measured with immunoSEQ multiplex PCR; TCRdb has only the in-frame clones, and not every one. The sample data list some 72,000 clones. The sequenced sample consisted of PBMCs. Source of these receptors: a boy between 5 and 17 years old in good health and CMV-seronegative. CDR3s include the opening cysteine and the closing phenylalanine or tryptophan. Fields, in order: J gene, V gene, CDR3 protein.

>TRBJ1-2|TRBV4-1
CASSIRDREVGGYTF
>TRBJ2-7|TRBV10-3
CAISDTSGMNYEQYF
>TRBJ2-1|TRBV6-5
CASSLLGYNEQFF
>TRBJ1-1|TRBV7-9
CASSRTGLEAFF
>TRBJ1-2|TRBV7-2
CASSPVATHYGYTF
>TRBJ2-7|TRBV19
CASSISGSYEQYF
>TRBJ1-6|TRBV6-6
CASSYLTDYNSPLHF
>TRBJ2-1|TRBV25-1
CASSELGRTSGPNEQFF
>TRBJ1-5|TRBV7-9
CASSDTTGNQPQHF
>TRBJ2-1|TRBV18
CASSPVLAKYNEQFF
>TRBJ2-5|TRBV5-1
CASSSGTGTETQYF
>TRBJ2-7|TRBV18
CASSPSRRDRGPYEQYF
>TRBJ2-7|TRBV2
CASSLDSYEQYF
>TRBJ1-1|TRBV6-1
CASRGTGGNTEAFF
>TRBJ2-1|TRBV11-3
CASSLGLGRTGGDNEQFF
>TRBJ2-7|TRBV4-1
CASSQEKDTFYEQYF
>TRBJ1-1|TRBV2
CASSTQENTEAFF
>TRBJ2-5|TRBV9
CASSADRGQETQYF
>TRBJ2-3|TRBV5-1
CASSRLTSGKSSTDTQYF
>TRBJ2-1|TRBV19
CASSLTGWVDNEQFF
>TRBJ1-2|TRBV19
CASSMLSHGYTF
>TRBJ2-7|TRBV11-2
CASSSTGVRGEQYF
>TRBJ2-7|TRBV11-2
CASRPPGLAGGPGDEQYF
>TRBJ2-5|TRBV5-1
CASSLDASGGLRDEAQYF
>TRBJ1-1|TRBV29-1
CSVEDQLNTEAFF
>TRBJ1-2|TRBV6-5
CASRRTRTGGGYTF
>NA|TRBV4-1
CASSLPGISYEQYF
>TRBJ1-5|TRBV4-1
CASRHIGDNQPQHF
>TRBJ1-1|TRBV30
CAWSVGQGNTEAFF
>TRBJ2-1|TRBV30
CAWSEGVYDEQFF
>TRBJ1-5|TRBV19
CASSIRSGYSNQPQHF
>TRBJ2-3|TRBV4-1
CASSLTQGIPDTQYF
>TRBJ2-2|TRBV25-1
CASSRKTSDTGELFF
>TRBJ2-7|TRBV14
CASSQGGGALDEQYF
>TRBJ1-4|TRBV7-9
CASSSTIRAGDDEKLFF
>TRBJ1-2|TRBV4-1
CASSQNLRGTDGYTF
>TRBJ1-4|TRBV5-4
CASSPRTGDEKLFF
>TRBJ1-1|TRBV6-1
CASGRAGLNTEAFF
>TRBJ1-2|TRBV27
CASSLRQAHGYTF
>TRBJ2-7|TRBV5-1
CASSFRNEQYF
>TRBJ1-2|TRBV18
CASSPQRSQGAGYTF
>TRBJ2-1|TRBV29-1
CSVAQGDEQFF
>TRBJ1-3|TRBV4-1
CASSHQTGSSGNTIYF
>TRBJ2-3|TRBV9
CASSVEVCGTGSTTPPDTQYF
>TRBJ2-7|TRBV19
CASSISGTGLYEQYF
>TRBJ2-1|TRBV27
CASSLIPDNEQFF
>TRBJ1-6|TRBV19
CASKGGASNSPLHF
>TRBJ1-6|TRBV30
CAWSAGENSPLHF